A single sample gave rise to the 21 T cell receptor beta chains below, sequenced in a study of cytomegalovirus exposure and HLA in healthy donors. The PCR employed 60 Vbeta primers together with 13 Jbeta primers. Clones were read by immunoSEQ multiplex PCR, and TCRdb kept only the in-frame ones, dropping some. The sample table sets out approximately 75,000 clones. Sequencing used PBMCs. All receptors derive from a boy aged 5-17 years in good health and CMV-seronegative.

The CDR3 loop is CASNGLAETNTGELFF. CDR3 coding DNA: TGTGCCAGCAACGGGCTAGCCGAAACGAACACCGGGGAGCTGTTTTTT. This rearrangement joins TRBV2 to TRBJ2-2, with a possible D match to TRBD2 (5 bases). This CDR3 has 16 amino acids. The germline gives CDR1 SNHLY, CDR2 FYNNEI. Trimming stripped 7 bases from V and 0 bases from J, with 15 bases between.

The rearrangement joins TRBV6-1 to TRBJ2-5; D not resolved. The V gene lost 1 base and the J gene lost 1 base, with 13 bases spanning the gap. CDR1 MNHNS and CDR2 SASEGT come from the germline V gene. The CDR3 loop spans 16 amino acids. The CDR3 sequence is CASSEVSRSLQETQYF. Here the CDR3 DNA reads TGTGCCAGCAGTGAAGTTTCACGGTCCCTCCAAGAGACCCAGTACTTC.

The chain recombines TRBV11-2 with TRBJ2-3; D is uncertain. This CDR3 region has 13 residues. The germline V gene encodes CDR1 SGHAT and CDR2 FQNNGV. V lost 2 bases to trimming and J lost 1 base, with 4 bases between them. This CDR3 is CASSLLRTDTQYF. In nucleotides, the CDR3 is TGTGCCAGCAGCTTACTCCGCACAGATACGCAGTATTTT.

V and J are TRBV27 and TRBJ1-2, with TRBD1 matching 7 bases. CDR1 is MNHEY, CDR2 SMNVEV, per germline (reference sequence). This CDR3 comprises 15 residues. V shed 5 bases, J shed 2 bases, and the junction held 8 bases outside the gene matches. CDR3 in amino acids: CASSPRQGPNYGYTF. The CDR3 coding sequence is TGTGCCAGCAGTCCGCGACAGGGACCCAACTATGGCTACACCTTC.

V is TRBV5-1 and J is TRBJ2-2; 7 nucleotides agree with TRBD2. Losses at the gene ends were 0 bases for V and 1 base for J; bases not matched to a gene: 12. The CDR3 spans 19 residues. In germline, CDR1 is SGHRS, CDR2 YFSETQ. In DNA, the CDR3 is TGCGCCAGCAGCTTGGAAGGAGTCCGTTGGGGGGGGAACACCGGGGAGCTGTTTTTT. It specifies CASSLEGVRWGGNTGELFF.

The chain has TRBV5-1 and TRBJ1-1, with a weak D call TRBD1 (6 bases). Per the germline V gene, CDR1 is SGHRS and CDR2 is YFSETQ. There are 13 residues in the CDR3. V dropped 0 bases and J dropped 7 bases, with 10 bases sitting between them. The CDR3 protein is CASSLEGGGEAFF. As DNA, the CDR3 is TGCGCCAGCAGCTTGGAGGGAGGGGGTGAAGCTTTCTTT.

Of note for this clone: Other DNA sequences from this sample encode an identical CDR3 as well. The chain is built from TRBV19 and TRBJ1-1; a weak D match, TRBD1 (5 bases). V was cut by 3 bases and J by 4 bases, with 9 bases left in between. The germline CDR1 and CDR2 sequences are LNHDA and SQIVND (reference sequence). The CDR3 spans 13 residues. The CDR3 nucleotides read TGTGCCAGTAGTATCTCAAGGGGCACTGAAGCTTTCTTT. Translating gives CASSISRGTEAFF.

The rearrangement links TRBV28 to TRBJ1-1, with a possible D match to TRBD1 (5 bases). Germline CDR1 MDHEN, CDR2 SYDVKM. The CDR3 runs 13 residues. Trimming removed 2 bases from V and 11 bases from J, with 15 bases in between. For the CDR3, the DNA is TGTGCCAGCAGTTTAAGGTGGGGGGGTGAGGCTTTCTTT. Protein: CASSLRWGGEAFF.

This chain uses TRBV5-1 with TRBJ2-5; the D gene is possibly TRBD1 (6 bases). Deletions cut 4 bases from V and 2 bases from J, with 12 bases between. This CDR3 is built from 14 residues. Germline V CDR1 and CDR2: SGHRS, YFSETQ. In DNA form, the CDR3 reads TGCGCCAGCAGCCGAACGGACAGTCAAGAGACCCAGTACTTC. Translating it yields CASSRTDSQETQYF.

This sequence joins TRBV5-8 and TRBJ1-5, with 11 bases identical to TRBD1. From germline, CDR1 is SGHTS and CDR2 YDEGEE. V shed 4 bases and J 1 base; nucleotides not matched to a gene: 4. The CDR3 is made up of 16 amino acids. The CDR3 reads CASSPGTGGSNQPQHF. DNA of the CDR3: TGTGCCAGCAGCCCCGGGACAGGGGGAAGCAATCAGCCCCAGCATTTT. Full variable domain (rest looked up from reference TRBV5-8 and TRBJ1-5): EAGVTQSPTHLIKTRGQQATLRCSPISGHTSVYWYQQALGLGLQFLLWYDEGEERNRGNFPPRFSGRQFPNYSSELNVNALELEDSALYLCASSPGTGGSNQPQHFGDGTRLSIL.

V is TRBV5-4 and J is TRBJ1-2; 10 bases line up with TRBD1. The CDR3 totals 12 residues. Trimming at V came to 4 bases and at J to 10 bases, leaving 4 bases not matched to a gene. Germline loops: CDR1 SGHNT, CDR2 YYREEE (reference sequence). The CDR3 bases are TGTGCCAGCAGCACGACAGGGGGCTACTACACCTTC. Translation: CASSTTGGYYTF.

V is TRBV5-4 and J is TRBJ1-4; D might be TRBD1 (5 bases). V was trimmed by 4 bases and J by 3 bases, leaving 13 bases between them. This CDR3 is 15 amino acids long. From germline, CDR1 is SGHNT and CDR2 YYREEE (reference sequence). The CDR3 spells CASSQGDLANEKLFF. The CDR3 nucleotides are TGTGCCAGCAGCCAAGGGGACTTGGCTAATGAAAAACTGTTTTTT.

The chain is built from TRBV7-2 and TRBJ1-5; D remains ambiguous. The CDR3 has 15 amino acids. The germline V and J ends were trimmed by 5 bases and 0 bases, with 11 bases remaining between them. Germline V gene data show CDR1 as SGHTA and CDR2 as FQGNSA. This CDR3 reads CASSIEAYSNQPQHF. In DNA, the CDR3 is TGTGCCAGCAGCATAGAAGCGTATAGCAATCAGCCCCAGCATTTT.

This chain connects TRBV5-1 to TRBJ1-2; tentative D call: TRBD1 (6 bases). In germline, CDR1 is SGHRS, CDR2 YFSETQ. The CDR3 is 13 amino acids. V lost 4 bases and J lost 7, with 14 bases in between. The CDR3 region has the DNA TGCGCCAGCAGCATAACAGGGTCGGCTGGCTACACCTTC. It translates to CASSITGSAGYTF.

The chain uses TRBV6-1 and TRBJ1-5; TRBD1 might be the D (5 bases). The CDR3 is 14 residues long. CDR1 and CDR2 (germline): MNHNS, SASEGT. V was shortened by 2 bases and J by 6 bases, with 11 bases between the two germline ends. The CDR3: CASSEISGVQPQHF. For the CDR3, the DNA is TGTGCCAGCAGTGAAATATCGGGGGTTCAGCCCCAGCATTTT.

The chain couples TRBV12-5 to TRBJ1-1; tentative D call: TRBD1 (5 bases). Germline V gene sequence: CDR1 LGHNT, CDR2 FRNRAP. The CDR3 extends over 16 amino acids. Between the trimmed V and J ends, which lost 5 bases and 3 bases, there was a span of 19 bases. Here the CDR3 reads CASGPSRGSAYTEAFF. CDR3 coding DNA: TGTGCTAGTGGTCCGTCTCGGGGGTCGGCGTACACTGAAGCTTTCTTT.

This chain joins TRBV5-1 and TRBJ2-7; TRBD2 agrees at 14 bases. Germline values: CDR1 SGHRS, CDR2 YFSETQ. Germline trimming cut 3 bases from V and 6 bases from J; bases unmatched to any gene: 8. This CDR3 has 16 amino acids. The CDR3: CASSSSGTSGGSEQYF. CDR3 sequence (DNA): TGCGCCAGCAGCTCCTCCGGGACTAGCGGGGGCTCCGAGCAGTACTTC. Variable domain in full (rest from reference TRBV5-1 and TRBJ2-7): KAGVTQTPRYLIKTRGQQVTLSCSPISGHRSVSWYQQTPGQGLQFLFEYFSETQRNKGNFPGRFSGRQFSNSRSEMNVSTLELGDSALYLCASSSSGTSGGSEQYFGPGTRLTVT.

The DNA for the CDR3 is TGTGCTAGTGGTTTGGTAAGCCAGGGAAATGGCTACACCTTC. Encoded protein: CASGLVSQGNGYTF. V gene TRBV12-5 combines with J gene TRBJ1-2; maybe TRBD1 (5 bases). V lost 0 bases, J lost 6 bases, and 11 bases lay in between. This CDR3 region has 14 residues. CDR1 and CDR2 (germline): LGHNT, FRNRAP.

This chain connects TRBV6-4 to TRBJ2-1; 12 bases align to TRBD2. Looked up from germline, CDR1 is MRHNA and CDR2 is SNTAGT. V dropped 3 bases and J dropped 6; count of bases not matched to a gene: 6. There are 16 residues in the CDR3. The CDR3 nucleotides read TGTGCCAGCAGTGAAGATGCTAGCGGGGGGGCCAATGAGCAGTTCTTC. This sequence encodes CASSEDASGGANEQFF.

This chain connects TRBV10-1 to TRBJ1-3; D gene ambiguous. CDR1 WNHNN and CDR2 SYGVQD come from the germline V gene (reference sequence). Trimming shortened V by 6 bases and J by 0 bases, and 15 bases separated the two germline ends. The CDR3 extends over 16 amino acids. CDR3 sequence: CASSGDSSSSGNTIYF. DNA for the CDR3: TGCGCCAGCAGCGGTGACTCCTCTAGCTCTGGAAACACCATATATTTT.

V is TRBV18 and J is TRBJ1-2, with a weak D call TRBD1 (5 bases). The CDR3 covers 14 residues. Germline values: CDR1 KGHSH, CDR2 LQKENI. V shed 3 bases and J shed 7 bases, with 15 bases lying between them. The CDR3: CASSPVGGVSGYTF. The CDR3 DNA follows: TGTGCCAGCTCACCCGTCGGGGGTGTAAGTGGCTACACCTTC.